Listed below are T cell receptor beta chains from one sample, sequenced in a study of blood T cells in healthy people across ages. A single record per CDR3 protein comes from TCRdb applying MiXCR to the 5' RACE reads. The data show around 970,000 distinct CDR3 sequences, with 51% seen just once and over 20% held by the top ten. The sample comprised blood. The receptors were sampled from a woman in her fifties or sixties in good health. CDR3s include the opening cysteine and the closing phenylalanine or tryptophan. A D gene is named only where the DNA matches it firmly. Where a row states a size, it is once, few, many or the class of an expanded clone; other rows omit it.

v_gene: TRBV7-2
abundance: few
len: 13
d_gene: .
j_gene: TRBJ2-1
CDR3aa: CASSPERYNEQFF
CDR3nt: TGTGCCAGCAGCCCCGAACGTTACAATGAGCAGTTCTTC

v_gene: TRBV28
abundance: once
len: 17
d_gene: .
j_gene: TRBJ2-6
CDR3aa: CASSLYRQGLLANVLTF
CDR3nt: TGTGCCAGCAGTTTATACCGGCAGGGACTGCTAGCCAACGTCCTGACTTTC

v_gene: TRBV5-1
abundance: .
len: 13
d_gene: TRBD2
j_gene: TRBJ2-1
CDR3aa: CASSIGTSNEQFF
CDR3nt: TGCGCCAGCAGCATTGGGACTAGCAATGAGCAGTTCTTC

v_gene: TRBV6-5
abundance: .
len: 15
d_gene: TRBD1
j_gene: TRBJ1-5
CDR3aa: CASSSGQGGNQPQHF
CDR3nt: TGTGCCAGCAGTTCTGGACAGGGGGGAAATCAGCCCCAGCATTTT

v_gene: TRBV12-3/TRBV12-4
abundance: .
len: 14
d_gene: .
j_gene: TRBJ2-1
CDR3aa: CASSYENLYNEQFF
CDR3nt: TGTGCCAGCAGCTACGAAAATCTATACAATGAGCAGTTCTTC

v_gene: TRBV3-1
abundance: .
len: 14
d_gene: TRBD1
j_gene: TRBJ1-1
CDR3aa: CASQGTGLRTEAFF
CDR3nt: TGTGCCAGCCAGGGGACAGGTCTGAGAACTGAAGCTTTCTTT

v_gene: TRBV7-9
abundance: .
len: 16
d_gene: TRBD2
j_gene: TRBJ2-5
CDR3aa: CASSLALGGERETQYF
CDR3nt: TGTGCCAGCAGCTTAGCGCTCGGGGGGGAAAGGGAGACCCAGTACTTC

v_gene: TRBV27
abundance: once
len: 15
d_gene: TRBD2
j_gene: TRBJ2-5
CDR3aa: CASSFPAGGDNEQYF
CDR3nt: TGTGCCAGCAGTTTCCCCGCGGGAGGAGACAATGAGCAGTACTTC

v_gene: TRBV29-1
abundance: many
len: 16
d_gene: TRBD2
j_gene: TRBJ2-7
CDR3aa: CSVEGGFSGRTAEQYF
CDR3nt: TGCAGCGTTGAGGGGGGGTTTAGCGGGAGGACTGCCGAGCAGTACTTC

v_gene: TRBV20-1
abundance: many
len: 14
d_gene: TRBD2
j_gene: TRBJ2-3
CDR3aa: CSARGVSGGDTQYF
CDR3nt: TGCAGTGCTAGAGGGGTCAGCGGGGGAGATACGCAGTATTTT

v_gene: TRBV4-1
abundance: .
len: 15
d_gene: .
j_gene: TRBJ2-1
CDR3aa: CASSHVDNSYNEQFF
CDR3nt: TGCGCCAGCAGCCATGTTGACAACTCCTACAATGAGCAGTTCTTC

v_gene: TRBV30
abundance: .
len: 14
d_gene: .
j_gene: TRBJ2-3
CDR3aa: CAWSGWGLTDTQYF
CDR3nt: TGTGCCTGGAGTGGGTGGGGACTCACAGATACGCAGTATTTT

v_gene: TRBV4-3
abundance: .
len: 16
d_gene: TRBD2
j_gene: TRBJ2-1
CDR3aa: CASSQEGSGRWDEQFF
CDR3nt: TGCGCCAGCAGCCAAGAGGGTAGCGGGAGGTGGGATGAGCAGTTCTTC

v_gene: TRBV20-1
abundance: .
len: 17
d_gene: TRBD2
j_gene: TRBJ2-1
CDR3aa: CSARGLAGGPRGNEQFF
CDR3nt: TGCAGTGCTAGGGGTTTAGCGGGAGGGCCCAGGGGCAATGAGCAGTTCTTC

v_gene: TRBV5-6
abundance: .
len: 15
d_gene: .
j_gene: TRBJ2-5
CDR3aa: CASSLRLEFQETQYF
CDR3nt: TGTGCCAGCAGCTTAAGACTCGAGTTCCAAGAGACCCAGTACTTC

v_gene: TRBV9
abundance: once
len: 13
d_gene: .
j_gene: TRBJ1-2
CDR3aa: CASSVLANYGYTF
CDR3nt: TGTGCCAGCAGCGTTCTGGCTAACTATGGCTACACCTTC

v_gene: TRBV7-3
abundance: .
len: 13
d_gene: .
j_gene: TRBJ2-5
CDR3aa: CASSFPGGDEQYF
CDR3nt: TGTGCCAGCAGCTTCCCCGGAGGGGATGAGCAGTACTTC

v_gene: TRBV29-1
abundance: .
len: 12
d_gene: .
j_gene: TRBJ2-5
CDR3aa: CSANRLEETQYF
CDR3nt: TGCAGCGCCAACCGATTGGAAGAGACCCAGTACTTC

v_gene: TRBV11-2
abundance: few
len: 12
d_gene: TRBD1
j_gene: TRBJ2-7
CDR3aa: CASTNRGYEQYF
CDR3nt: TGTGCCAGCACCAACAGGGGCTACGAGCAGTACTTC

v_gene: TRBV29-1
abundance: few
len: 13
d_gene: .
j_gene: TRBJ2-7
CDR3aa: CSVDMGNRYEQYF
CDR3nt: TGCAGCGTTGATATGGGAAACCGCTACGAGCAGTACTTC

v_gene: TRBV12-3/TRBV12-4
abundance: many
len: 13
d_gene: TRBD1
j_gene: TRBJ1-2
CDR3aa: CASSLGQGRGYTF
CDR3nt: TGTGCCAGCAGTCTCGGACAGGGTCGAGGCTACACCTTC

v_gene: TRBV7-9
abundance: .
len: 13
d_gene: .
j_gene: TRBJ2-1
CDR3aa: CASSSVPPNRQFF
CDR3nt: TGTGCCAGCAGCAGTGTCCCCCCGAACAGGCAGTTCTTC

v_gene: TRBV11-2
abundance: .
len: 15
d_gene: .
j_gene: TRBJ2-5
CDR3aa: CASSLVLEVRETQYF
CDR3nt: TGTGCCAGCAGCTTAGTTTTGGAGGTCCGGGAGACCCAGTACTTC

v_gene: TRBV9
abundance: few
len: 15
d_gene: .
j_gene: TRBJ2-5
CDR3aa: CASSVAPGGGETQYF
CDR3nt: TGTGCCAGCAGCGTAGCTCCCGGGGGAGGAGAGACCCAGTACTTC

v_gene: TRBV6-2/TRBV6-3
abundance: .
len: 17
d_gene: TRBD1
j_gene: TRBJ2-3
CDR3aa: CASSYSINRGYTDTQYF
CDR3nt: TGTGCCAGCAGTTACTCGATCAACAGGGGCTACACAGATACGCAGTATTTT

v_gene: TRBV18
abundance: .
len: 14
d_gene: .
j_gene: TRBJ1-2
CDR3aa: CASSPDGQNYGYTF
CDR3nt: TGCGCCAGCTCACCAGATGGACAGAACTATGGCTACACCTTC

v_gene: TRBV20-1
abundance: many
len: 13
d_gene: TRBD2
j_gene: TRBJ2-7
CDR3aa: CSASEAGVGEQYF
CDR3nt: TGCAGTGCCTCGGAGGCGGGAGTGGGCGAGCAGTACTTC

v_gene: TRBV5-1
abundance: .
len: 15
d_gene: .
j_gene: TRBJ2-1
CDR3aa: CASSLQSTNYNEQFF
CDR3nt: TGCGCCAGCAGCTTACAGAGTACTAACTACAATGAGCAGTTCTTC

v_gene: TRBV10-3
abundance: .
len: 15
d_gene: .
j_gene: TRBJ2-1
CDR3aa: CAIRDGTGGDNEQFF
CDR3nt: TGTGCCATCAGGGACGGGACTGGAGGGGACAATGAGCAGTTCTTC

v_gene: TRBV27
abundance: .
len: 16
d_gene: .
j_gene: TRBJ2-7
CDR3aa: CAYIRWRSPYDYEQYF
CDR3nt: TGTGCCTACATCCGATGGCGGTCCCCTTATGACTACGAGCAGTACTTC

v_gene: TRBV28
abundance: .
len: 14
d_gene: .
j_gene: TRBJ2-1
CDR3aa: CASSTQVRYNEQFF
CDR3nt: TGTGCCAGCAGTACACAAGTTAGATACAATGAGCAGTTCTTC

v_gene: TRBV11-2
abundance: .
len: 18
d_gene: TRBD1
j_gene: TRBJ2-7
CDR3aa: CASSLDGGRTGSLYEQYF
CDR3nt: TGTGCCAGCAGCTTAGATGGGGGGCGGACAGGGAGCCTCTACGAGCAGTACTTC

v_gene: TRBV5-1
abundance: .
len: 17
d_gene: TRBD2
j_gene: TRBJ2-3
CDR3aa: CASSLGLAGSPTDTQYF
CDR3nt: TGCGCCAGCAGCCTTGGACTAGCGGGATCACCCACAGATACGCAGTATTTT

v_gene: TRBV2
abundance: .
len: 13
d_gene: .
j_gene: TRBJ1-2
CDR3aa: CASFSGTYYGYTF
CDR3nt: TGTGCCAGTTTCTCCGGGACCTACTATGGCTACACCTTC

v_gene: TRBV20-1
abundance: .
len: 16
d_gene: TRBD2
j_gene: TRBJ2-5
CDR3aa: CSARDLLAGGQETQYF
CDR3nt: TGCAGTGCTAGAGATCTTCTAGCGGGAGGCCAAGAGACCCAGTACTTC

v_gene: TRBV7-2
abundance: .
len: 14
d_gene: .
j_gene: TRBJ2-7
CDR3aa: CASSLKLGGYEQYF
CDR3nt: TGTGCCAGCAGCTTAAAGCTGGGAGGATACGAGCAGTACTTC

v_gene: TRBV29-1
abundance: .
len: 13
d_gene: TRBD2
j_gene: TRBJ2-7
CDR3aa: CSVQTSGSDEQYF
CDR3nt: TGCAGCGTGCAGACTAGCGGGAGTGACGAGCAGTACTTC

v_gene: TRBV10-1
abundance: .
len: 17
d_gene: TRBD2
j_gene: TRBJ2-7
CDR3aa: CASRASKRESASYEQYF
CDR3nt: TGCGCCAGCAGGGCTTCAAAGCGGGAGTCGGCCTCCTACGAGCAGTACTTC

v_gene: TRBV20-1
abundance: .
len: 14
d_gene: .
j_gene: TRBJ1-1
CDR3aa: CSAGVRVMNTEAFF
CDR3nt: TGCAGTGCTGGGGTGCGGGTTATGAACACTGAAGCTTTCTTT

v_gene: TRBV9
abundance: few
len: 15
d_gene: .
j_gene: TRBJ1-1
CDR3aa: CASSVAGDMNTEAFF
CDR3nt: TGTGCCAGCAGCGTAGCTGGCGATATGAACACTGAAGCTTTCTTT

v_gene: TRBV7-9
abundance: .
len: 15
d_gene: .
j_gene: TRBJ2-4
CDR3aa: CTSSLASGTQNIQYF
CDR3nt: TGTACCAGCAGCTTAGCGTCCGGGACACAAAACATTCAGTACTTC

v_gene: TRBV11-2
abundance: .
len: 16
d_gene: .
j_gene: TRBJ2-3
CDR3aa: CASSLLNGGRVDTQYF
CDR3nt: TGTGCCAGCAGCTTACTAAACGGGGGGCGGGTAGATACGCAGTATTTT

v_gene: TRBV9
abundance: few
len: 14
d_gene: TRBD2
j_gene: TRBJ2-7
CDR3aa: CASSPLAGGFEQYF
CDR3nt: TGTGCCAGCAGTCCGCTAGCGGGAGGGTTCGAGCAGTACTTC

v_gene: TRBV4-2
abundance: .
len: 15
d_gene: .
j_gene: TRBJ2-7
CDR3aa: CASSRLTAFYNEQYF
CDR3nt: TGTGCCAGCAGCCGGCTAACAGCGTTCTACAATGAGCAGTACTTC

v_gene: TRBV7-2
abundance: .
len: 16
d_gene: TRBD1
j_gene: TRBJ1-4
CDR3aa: CASSLMAGTANEKLFF
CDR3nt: TGTGCCAGCAGCTTAATGGCGGGGACAGCGAATGAAAAACTGTTTTTT

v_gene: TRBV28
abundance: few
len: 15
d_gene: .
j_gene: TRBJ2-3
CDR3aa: CASSTVGRKTDTQYF
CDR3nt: TGTGCCAGCAGTACGGTAGGGAGGAAGACAGATACGCAGTATTTT

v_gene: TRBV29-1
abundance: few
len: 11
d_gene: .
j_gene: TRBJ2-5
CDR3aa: CSTGQQETQYF
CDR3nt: TGCAGCACAGGACAGCAAGAGACCCAGTACTTC

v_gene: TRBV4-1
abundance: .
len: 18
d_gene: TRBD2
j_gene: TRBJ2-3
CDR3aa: CASSQEGGMAGGRNTQYF
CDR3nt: TGCGCCAGCAGCCAAGAGGGCGGCATGGCGGGAGGGAGGAATACGCAGTATTTT

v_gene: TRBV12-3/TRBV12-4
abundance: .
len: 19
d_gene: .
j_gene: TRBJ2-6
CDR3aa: CASTTRVGGGGSGANVLTF
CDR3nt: TGTGCCAGCACCACCCGAGTGGGGGGTGGGGGCTCTGGGGCCAACGTCCTGACTTTC

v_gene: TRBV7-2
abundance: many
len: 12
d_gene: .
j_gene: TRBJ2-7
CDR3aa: CASSFYGGEQYF
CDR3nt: TGTGCCAGCAGTTTTTATGGGGGTGAGCAGTACTTC

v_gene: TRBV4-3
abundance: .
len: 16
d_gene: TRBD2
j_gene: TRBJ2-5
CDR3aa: CASSRGLAVTQETQYF
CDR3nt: TGCGCCAGCAGCCGCGGACTAGCGGTAACCCAAGAGACCCAGTACTTC

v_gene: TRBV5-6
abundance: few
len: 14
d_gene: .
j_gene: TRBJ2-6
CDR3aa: CASSDEAGANVLTF
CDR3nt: TGTGCCAGCAGCGATGAGGCTGGGGCCAACGTCCTGACTTTC

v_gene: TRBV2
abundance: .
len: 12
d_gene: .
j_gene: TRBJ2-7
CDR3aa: CASSEAYYEQYF
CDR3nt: TGTGCCAGCAGTGAAGCCTATTACGAGCAGTACTTC